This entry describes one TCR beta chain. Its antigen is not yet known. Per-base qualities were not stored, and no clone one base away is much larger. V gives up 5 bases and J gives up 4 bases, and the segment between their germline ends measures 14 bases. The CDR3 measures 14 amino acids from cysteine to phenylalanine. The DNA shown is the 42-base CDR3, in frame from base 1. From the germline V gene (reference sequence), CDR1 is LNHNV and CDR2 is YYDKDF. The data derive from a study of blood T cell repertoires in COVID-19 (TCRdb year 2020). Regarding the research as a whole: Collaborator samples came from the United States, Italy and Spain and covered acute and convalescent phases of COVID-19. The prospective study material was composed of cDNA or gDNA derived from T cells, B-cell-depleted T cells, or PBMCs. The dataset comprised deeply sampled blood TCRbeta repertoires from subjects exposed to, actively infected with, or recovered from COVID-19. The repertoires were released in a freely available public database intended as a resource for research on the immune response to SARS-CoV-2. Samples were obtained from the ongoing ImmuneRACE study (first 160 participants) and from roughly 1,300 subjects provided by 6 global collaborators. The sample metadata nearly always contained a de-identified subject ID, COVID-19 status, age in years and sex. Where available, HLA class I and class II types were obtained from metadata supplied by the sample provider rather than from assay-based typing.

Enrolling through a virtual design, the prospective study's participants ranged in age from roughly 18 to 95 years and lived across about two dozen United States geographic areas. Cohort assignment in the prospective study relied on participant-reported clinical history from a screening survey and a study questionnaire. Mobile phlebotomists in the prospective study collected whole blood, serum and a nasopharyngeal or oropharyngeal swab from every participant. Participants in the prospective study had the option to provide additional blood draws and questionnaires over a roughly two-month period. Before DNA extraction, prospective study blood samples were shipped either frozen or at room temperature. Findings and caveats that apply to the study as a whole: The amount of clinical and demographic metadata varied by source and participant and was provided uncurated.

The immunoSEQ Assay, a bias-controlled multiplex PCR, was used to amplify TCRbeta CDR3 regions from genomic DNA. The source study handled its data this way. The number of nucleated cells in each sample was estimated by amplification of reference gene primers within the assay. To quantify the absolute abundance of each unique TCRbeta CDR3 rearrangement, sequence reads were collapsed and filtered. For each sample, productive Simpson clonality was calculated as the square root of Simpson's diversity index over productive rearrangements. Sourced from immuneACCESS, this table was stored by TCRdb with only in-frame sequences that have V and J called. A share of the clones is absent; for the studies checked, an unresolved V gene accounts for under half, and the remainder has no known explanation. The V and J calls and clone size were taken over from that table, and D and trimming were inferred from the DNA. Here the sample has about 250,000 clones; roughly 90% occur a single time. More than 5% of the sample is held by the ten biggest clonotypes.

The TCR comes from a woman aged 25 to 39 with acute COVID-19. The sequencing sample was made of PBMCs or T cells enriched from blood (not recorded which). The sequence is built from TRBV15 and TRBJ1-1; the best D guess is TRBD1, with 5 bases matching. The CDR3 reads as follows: CATSVGAGGTEAFF. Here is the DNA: TGTGCCACCAGCGTAGGGGCCGGGGGCACTGAAGCTTTCTTT.